This is a list of T cell receptor beta chains from one sample in a study of blood T cell repertoires in COVID-19. TCRdb keeps only in-frame clones here, not all; method: immunoSEQ multiplex PCR. The sample carries 50,000 or so clones, approximately 83% recorded once. Sequences were obtained from peripheral blood. The receptors were gathered from a man aged 70-80 years with acute or convalescent COVID-19. Each CDR3 is given without its conserved first and last residue.

ASSFGGETQY,TRBJ2-5,TRBV7-9
SASSSGRAGETQY,TRBJ2-5,TRBV20-1
ATSGRERDYNEQF,TRBJ2-1,TRBV24-1
ASNEDRYGYT,TRBJ1-2,TRBV28
ASSSQGAVTEAF,TRBJ1-1,TRBV7-2
ASSLNYGYT,TRBJ1-2,TRBV6-5
AWDSSSGNTIY,TRBJ1-3,TRBV30
ASSLFWDRVGSEQF,TRBJ2-1,TRBV7-2
ASSPRGPTGNTIY,TRBJ1-3,TRBV7-9
ASSYRGENTEAF,TRBJ1-1,TRBV27
ASSPLQGSMNTEAF,TRBJ1-1,TRBV19
ASSQLGQGMNEKLF,TRBJ1-4,TRBV5-1
ASSVESGGYPGYT,TRBJ1-2,TRBV9
ASSLVVGTSGDNEQF,TRBJ2-1,TRBV5-6
ASSLVPGTYEQY,TRBJ2-7,TRBV11-2
ASSLLPGTGDQPQH,TRBJ1-5,TRBV5-5
ASSLAGGGHNSPLH,TRBJ1-6,TRBV5-4
ASSEFGGRGDTQY,TRBJ2-3,TRBV25-1
ASSWYRGPNEKLF,TRBJ1-4,TRBV7-2
ASSSSTGAGNTIY,TRBJ1-3,TRBV5-8
ASIKLWEGQGSYNEQF,TRBJ2-1,TRBV27
ASSHFRQGHEKLF,TRBJ1-4,TRBV3-1/TRBV3-2
ASSLGGGNQPQH,TRBJ1-5,TRBV5-6
ASSPPGGYGYT,TRBJ1-2,TRBV6-2/TRBV6-3
ASSPRGPTSGSVADTQY,TRBJ2-3,TRBV5-1
ASSIVLAGGRIQETQY,TRBJ2-5,TRBV19
ASSLGGPGNTIY,TRBJ1-3,TRBV5-1
ATSSLARQGIFNTEAF,TRBJ1-1,TRBV15